This record covers a single TCR beta chain. Its cognate antigen is unknown. This entry comes from a study of cytomegalovirus exposure and HLA in healthy donors. The table came from immunoSEQ multiplex PCR; TCRdb's copy has only in-frame clones and leaves some out. Here the sample spans roughly 60,000 clones, roughly 94% being singletons. Study results and caveats: Cytomegalovirus-associated status was assigned to some 180 TCR beta chains.

From germline, CDR1 is MGHRA and CDR2 YSYEKL. This CDR3 region has 16 residues. Between the trimmed V and J ends, which lost 4 bases and 6 bases, there was a span of 19 bases. Sequencing used PBMCs. This TCR was sampled from a young man in good health and CMV-seronegative. The chain combines TRBV4-1 with TRBJ2-1; tentative D call: TRBD2 (6 bases). In nucleotides, the CDR3 is TGCGCCAGCAGCCCCCGCGGGGTTGAAGCCGTCAATGAGCAGTTCTTC. Translation: CASSPRGVEAVNEQFF.